This T cell receptor (beta chain) was sequenced during a study of T cell changes during pregnancy in multiple sclerosis (dated by TCRdb to 2018 to 2020). Regarding the study in general: The study looked at changes in the T cell repertoire across pregnancy in women with multiple sclerosis.

Relative to germline, V is missing 4 bases and J is missing 2 bases, with 11 bases of the junction outside any gene match. The CDR3, cysteine through phenylalanine, is 16 amino acids long. The DNA shown is the 48-base CDR3, in frame from base 1. Taken from the germline V gene, the CDR1 and CDR2 loops are MGHRA and YSYEKL. As regards this clone: Its recognized antigen is unknown. Base qualities are not provided; no much larger clone lies one nucleotide away.

Receptor amplification or capture employed the immunoSEQ multiplex PCR assay. TCRdb took this table from immuneACCESS and kept in-frame rearrangements with V and J called. Such tables lack part of the clones; where checked against another copy, unresolved V genes explain under half of the gap, and the rest is unexplained. For this sample the table gives tens of thousands of clones, of which 90% to 95% were detected only once. The ten largest clones capture just under 1% of the sample. Sequencing was performed on peripheral blood, taken after pregnancy. This TCR came from a female donor with multiple sclerosis, enrolled in a pregnancy study. The chain links TRBV4-1 with TRBJ2-7, and 7 junctional nucleotides match TRBD2. This receptor carries the CDR3 CASSPPGSGLPYEQYF. The sequence in DNA is TGCGCCAGCAGCCCCCCGGGTAGCGGGTTACCCTACGAGCAGTACTTC.